These 9 T cell receptor beta chains share one sample of origin, sequenced in a study of monozygotic twins with inflammatory bowel disease. TCRdb reprocessed the 5' RACE reads, keeping one entry per CDR3 protein, no DNA. This sample contains some 440,000 distinct CDR3 sequences. Input material: blood. The receptor set was obtained from a human donor with ulcerative colitis or Crohn's disease, or a healthy co-twin of an affected twin (not recorded which).

The rearrangement joins TRBV20-1 to TRBJ2-7. Germline CDR1 DFQATT, CDR2 SNEGSKA (reference sequence). The CDR3 is 14 amino acids. The CDR3 loop is CSARTQTGSYEQYF.

The rearrangement joins TRBV29-1 to TRBJ2-7; as DNA is missing, the TRBD1 call by TCRdb cannot be tested. CDR3 length equals 14 residues. CDR1 and CDR2 from the germline V gene are SQVTM and ANQGSEA. The CDR3 sequence is CSVEDPGGRIEQYF.

The rearrangement links TRBV5-1 to TRBJ1-1; the D call from TCRdb, TRBD1, cannot be confirmed without DNA. CDR3 size: 15 residues. CDR1 and CDR2 (germline): SGHRS, YFSETQ. The CDR3 here is CASSLWDSQNTEAFF.

The CDR3 here is CASSLFQGGPTTDTQYF. V usage is TRBV7-2 and J usage is TRBJ2-3; no DNA is available, so the TRBD1 call from TCRdb remains unchecked. The CDR3 extends over 17 amino acids. Germline assignment: CDR1 SGHTA and CDR2 FQGNSA. Using reference TRBV7-2 and TRBJ2-3 for the parts outside the CDR3, the full variable domain is GAGVSQSPSNKVTEKGKDVELRCDPISGHTALYWYRQSLGQGLEFLIYFQGNSAPDKSGLPSDRFSAERTGGSVSTLTIQRTQQEDSAVYLCASSLFQGGPTTDTQYFGPGTRLTVL.

V usage is TRBV20-1 and J usage is TRBJ2-5; the D call of TRBD2 rests on TCRdb alone, since no DNA is present to check it. The CDR3 has 12 residues. Per germline, CDR1 DFQATT and CDR2 SNEGSKA (reference sequence). CDR3 in amino acids: CSAPAGEETQYF.

The chain uses TRBV20-1 and TRBJ2-3; the D call of TRBD2 rests on TCRdb alone, since no DNA is present to check it. The germline V gene encodes CDR1 DFQATT and CDR2 SNEGSKA (reference sequence). The CDR3 is 15 amino acids. The CDR3 here is CSAPSGGGSTDMQYF.

The chain links TRBV6-1 to TRBJ2-7; without DNA, the TCRdb call of TRBD1 cannot be checked. This CDR3 has 13 residues. Germline CDR1 MNHNS, CDR2 SASEGT. CDR3 sequence: CASSATTGSEQYF.

The CDR3 loop reads CASSPRPPGELFF. The chain employs TRBV6-2 or TRBV6-3 and TRBJ2-2; lacking DNA, the TRBD1 call made by TCRdb goes unchecked. Germline loops: CDR1 MNHEY, CDR2 SVGEGT. The CDR3 is made up of 13 amino acids.

The chain combines TRBV6-5 with TRBJ2-1; there is no DNA to check the TCRdb D call of TRBD1. The CDR3 covers 13 residues. Germline V CDR1 and CDR2: MNHEY, SVGAGI. CDR3 region: CASRRDSYNKQFF.